Here is one T cell receptor beta chain with its context. Its antigen is unknown. The data originate from a study of T-cell memory formation after mild COVID-19. Across the whole study: Each donor largely had its own TCR clusters.

Points from the study as a whole: Contracting CD4+ clones sat mainly in CM and EM; CD8+ in EMRA.

MiXCR, applied by TCRdb to the 5' RACE reads, yields one record per CDR3 protein. The sample holds about 58,000 distinct CDR3 sequences, 28% seen once. Source material: PBMCs or a T cell subset sorted from them (not recorded which). The sequence was collected from a man between 18 and 35 years old who had mild COVID-19 (a few samples of this study predate the infection). Cell type and time point are not known.

The CDR3 is CASSFPADNEQFF. For the CDR3, the DNA is TGTGCCAGCAGCTTTCCAGCGGACAATGAGCAGTTCTTC. This sequence joins TRBV7-9 and TRBJ2-1; D is perhaps TRBD2 (5 bases). The CDR3 is made up of 13 amino acids. With 3 bases removed from V and 5 bases from J, the gap between germline ends came to 8 bases. Germline V gene sequence: CDR1 SEHNR, CDR2 FQNEAQ (reference sequence).